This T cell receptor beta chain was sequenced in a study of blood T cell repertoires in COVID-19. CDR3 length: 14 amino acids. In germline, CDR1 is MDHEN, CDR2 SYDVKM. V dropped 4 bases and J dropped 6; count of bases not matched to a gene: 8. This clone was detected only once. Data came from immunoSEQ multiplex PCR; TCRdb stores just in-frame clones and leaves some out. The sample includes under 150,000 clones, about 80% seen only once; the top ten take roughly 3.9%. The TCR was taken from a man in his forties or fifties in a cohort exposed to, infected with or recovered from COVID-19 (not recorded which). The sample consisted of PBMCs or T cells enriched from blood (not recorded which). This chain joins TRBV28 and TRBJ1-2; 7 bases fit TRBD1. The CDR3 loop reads CASSSGRGRDGYTF. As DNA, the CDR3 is TGTGCCAGCAGTTCTGGTAGGGGGCGGGATGGCTACACCTTC.